This T cell receptor (beta chain) came from a study of CXCR3-negative and CXCR3-positive naive CD8 T cells. Study results and caveats: CXCR3-positive naive cells had TRB CDR3s that were more hydrophobic than CXCR3-negative naive cells had.

The libraries of TRB cDNA were prepared using 5' RACE with UMI labels. Following a re-call of the 5' RACE reads, TCRdb has one entry per CDR3 protein and lacks DNA. In all, the sample yields about 110,000 distinct CDR3 sequences. CDR1 is SGHDN, CDR2 FVKESK, per germline. This CDR3 contains 16 residues. With respect to this clonotype: The target antigen is unknown.

The sequencing input was naive CXCR3+ CD8+ T cells from blood. Described subset: CD45RO-CCR7+CD27+CD95- naive CD8+ T cells expressing CXCR3 (TNR3+). The chain carries TRBV14 and TRBJ2-3. The TCR originated in a human donor in good health. Some clones in this sample may be carry-over from other donors' samples. The CDR3 is CASSLYALTSTDTQYF.